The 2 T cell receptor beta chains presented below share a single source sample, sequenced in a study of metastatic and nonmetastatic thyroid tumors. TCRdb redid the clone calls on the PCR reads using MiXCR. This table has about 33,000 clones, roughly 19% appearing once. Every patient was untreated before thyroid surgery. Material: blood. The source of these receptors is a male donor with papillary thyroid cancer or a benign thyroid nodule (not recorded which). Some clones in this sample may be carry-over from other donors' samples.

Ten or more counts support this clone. CDR3 in amino acids: CASSIFAGQGREKLFF. CDR3 in DNA: TGTGCCAGTAGTATTTTCGCCGGGCAGGGTCGAGAAAAACTGTTTTTT. The V gene is TRBV19, the J gene TRBJ1-4; a possible D gene is TRBD1 (5 bases). The CDR3 loop spans 16 amino acids. The germline V and J ends were trimmed by 3 bases and 8 bases, with 19 bases remaining between them. Looked up from germline, CDR1 is LNHDA and CDR2 is SQIVND (reference sequence).

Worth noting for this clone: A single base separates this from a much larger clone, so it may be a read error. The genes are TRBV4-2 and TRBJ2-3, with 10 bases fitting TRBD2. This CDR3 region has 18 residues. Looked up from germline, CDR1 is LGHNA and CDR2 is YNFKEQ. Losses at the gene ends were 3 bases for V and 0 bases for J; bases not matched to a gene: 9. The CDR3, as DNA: TGTGCCAGCAGCCACGTGTCAGCGGGAGGGTCTAGCACAGATACGCAGTATTTT. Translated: CASSHVSAGGSSTDTQYF.